This T cell receptor beta chain was observed in a study of blood T cell repertoires in COVID-19. Study summary: The study drew acute and convalescent COVID-19 samples from the United States, Italy and Spain. In each case, the material was cDNA or gDNA derived from T cells, B-cell-depleted T cells, or PBMCs.

Sequencing used immunoSEQ multiplex PCR; TCRdb keeps in-frame clones, though not all of them. This table holds roughly 170,000 clones, 70% to 80% found once. V was cut by 2 bases and J by 6 bases, with 18 bases left in between. CDR3 size: 15 residues. Germline V CDR1 and CDR2: SGHRS, YFSETQ. The sample taken for sequencing was peripheral blood. V usage is TRBV5-1 and J usage is TRBJ2-7, with D tentatively TRBD2 (6 bases). This clonotype was sampled from a woman aged 55-70 years with COVID-19, enrolled during active disease. The CDR3 coding sequence is TGCGCCAGCAGCTTTAGTAACCGGAGGGATTTCGAGCAGTACGTC. This encodes CASSFSNRRDFEQYV.